This T cell receptor (beta chain) was documented in a study of radiation and T cells in renal cell carcinoma. Time point noted: blood 2 weeks post-SBRT. Treatment indicated: 15 Gy SBRT to primary tumor, nephrectomy 4 weeks later. The CDR3 extends over 15 amino acids. The V end lost 0 bases, the J end lost 5 bases, and 10 bases lay between the germline ends. CDR1 and CDR2 from the germline V gene are KGHSY and FQNENV. Sequencing was performed with immunoSEQ multiplex PCR; in TCRdb, only in-frame clones are kept and a portion is missing. Here the sample spans 120,000 or so clones, 81% being singletons. The sample here was blood, taken from a patient whose treatment included radiotherapy and nephrectomy. V and J are TRBV16 and TRBJ2-2, with a possible D match to TRBD1 (6 bases). The clonotype was recovered from a man aged 45-65 years with renal cell carcinoma. This CDR3 reads CASSQSQGGTGELFF. CDR3 sequence (DNA): TGTGCCAGCAGCCAATCACAGGGCGGGACCGGGGAGCTGTTTTTT.